This section outlines one TCR beta chain sequence together with its context. The antigen is unknown. Treatment in this sample: around 19 received Ad26.COV2.S at low or high dose, single or two shots; a few received placebo; per-sample allocation not given. Following the first vaccine or placebo injection, samples were taken on day 63. These data originate in a study of Ad26.COV2.S vaccination and SARS-CoV-2 variants. The germline V gene has CDR1 MDHEN and CDR2 SYDVKM. Trimming shortened V by 6 bases and J by 4 bases, and 18 bases separated the two germline ends. The CDR3 has 15 amino acids. Data came from immunoSEQ multiplex PCR; TCRdb stores just in-frame clones and leaves some out. The table shows 350,000 to 450,000 clones, with around 83% occurring only once. Study-wide points: It was found that vaccine and placebo recipients had similar non-spike TCR breadth. The TCR breadth and depth analyses may have produced an underestimate of total T cell responses. Vaccinees showed greater spike-specific TCR breadth than placebo recipients.

The source is a person between 18 and 59 years old who received the Ad26.COV2.S COVID-19 vaccine or a placebo. The chain employs TRBV28 and TRBJ1-1; weak D call: TRBD1 (6 bases). The specimen comprised peripheral blood, sampled in a trial of Ad26.COV2.S vaccine versus placebo. The CDR3 loop reads CASSPGGGVGTEAFF. The CDR3 DNA reads as TGTGCCAGCAGCCCGGGAGGGGGGGTTGGCACTGAAGCTTTCTTT.